Each of the 3 T cell receptor beta chains below was sequenced from the same sample in a study of beta chain features in type 1 diabetes. Expressed TCRB transcripts were sequenced because the entire RNA isolate underwent reverse transcription. TCRdb keeps only in-frame clones here, not all; method: immunoSEQ multiplex PCR. The sample carries 900,000 or so clones, roughly 15% recorded once. The sample was naive CD4+ T cells from blood. Receptors were obtained from a woman in her late teens or twenties in good health.

This clone has a handful of counts. The genes are TRBV5-1 and TRBJ2-2; 12 bases align to TRBD2. The J segment lost 0 bases and the V segment lost 6 bases, leaving 12 bases of the junction unmatched. The germline CDR1 and CDR2 sequences are SGHRS and YFSETQ. The CDR3 is 19 residues long. The CDR3 protein is CASKGTSGHAWANTGELFF. The CDR3 region has the DNA TGCGCCAGCAAAGGGACTAGCGGGCATGCTTGGGCGAACACCGGGGAGCTGTTTTTT. The whole variable domain, remainder taken from reference TRBV5-1 and TRBJ2-2, is KAGVTQTPRYLIKTRGQQVTLSCSPISGHRSVSWYQQTPGQGLQFLFEYFSETQRNKGNFPGRFSGRQFSNSRSEMNVSTLELGDSALYLCASKGTSGHAWANTGELFFGEGSRLTVL.

This clone was picked up a small number of times. V usage is TRBV28 and J usage is TRBJ2-1; D is ambiguous. The V end was cut by 3 bases, the J end by 5 bases, with 8 bases between. Germline V gives CDR1 MDHEN, CDR2 SYDVKM. This CDR3 comprises 13 residues. The CDR3 DNA is TGTGCCAGCAGTTTTAGTCCCCACAATGAGCAGTTCTTC. As protein: CASSFSPHNEQFF.

This clone turned up a few times. The chain joins TRBV6-5 to TRBJ1-2, with D perhaps matching TRBD1 (6 bases). In germline, CDR1 is MNHEY, CDR2 SVGAGI. Trimming removed 5 bases from V and 5 bases from J, with 15 bases in between. The CDR3 covers 14 residues. For the CDR3, the DNA is TGTGCCAGCAGTCCTTCGACAGGCTCTTATGGCTACACCTTC. This codes for CASSPSTGSYGYTF.